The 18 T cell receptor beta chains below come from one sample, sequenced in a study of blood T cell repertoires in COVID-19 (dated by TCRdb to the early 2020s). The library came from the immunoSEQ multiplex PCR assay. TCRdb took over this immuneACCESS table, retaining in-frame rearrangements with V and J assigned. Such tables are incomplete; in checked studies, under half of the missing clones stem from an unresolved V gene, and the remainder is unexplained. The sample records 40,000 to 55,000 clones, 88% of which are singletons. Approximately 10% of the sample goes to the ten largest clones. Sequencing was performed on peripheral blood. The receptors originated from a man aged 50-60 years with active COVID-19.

The CDR3 spells CASSPGQNEKLFF. CDR3 nucleotides: TGTGCCAGCTCACCGGGACAGAATGAAAAACTGTTTTTT. The J gene is TRBJ1-4, the V gene TRBV18; TRBD1 matches at 7 bases. Losses at the gene ends were 3 bases for V and 5 bases for J; bases not matched to a gene: 0. Germline V gene data show CDR1 as KGHSH and CDR2 as LQKENI. The CDR3 runs 13 residues.

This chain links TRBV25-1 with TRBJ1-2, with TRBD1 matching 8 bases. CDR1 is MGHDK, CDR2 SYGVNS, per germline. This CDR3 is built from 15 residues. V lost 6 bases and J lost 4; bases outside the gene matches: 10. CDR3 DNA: TGTGCCAGCAGACAGGGGGGAGGGAGAGGCTATGGCTACACCTTC. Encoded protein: CASRQGGGRGYGYTF.

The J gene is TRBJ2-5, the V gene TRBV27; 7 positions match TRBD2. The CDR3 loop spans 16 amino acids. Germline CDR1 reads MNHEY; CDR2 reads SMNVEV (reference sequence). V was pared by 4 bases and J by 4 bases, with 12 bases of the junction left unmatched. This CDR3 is CASSSFLGGDRETQYF. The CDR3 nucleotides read TGTGCCAGCAGTTCCTTCCTTGGGGGGGATAGAGAGACCCAGTACTTC.

CDR3: CASSYSSIQRTQYF. The CDR3 coding sequence is TGTGCCAGCAGTTACTCGTCGATCCAGCGCACGCAGTATTTT. The rearrangement uses TRBV6-2 or TRBV6-3 and TRBJ2-3, with unresolved D. This CDR3 region has 14 residues. Per the germline V gene, CDR1 is MNHEY and CDR2 is SVGEGT. V dropped 0 bases and J dropped 9 bases, with 13 bases sitting between them.

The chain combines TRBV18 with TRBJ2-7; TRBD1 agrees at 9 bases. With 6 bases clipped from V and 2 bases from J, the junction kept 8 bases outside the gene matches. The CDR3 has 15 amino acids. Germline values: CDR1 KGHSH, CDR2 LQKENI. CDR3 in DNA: TGTGCCAGCTCCGCCGGGACAGGGAAAACCTACGAGCAGTACTTC. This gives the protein CASSAGTGKTYEQYF. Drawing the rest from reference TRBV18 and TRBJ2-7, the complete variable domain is NAGVMQNPRHLVRRRGQEARLRCSPMKGHSHVYWYRQLPEEGLKFMVYLQKENIIDESGMPKERFSAEFPKEGPSILRIQQVVRGDSAAYFCASSAGTGKTYEQYFGPGTRLTVT.

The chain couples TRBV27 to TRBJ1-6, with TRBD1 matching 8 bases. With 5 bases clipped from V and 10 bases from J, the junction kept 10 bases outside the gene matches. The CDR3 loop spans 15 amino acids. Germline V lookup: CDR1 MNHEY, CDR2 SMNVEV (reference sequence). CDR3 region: CASSPRTGRRSPLHF. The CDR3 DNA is TGTGCCAGCAGTCCCCGGACAGGGAGGAGATCACCCCTCCACTTT.

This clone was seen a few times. CDR3 nucleotides: TGTGCCAGCAGCTTCCTAGCGGGAGTAGCCGGGGAGCTGTTTTTT. This encodes CASSFLAGVAGELFF. The genes are TRBV5-6 and TRBJ2-2; TRBD2 aligns across 10 bases. CDR1 is SGHDT and CDR2 is YYEEEE in the germline V gene. J lost 6 bases, V lost 2 bases, and 4 bases had no gene match. CDR3 length equals 15 residues.

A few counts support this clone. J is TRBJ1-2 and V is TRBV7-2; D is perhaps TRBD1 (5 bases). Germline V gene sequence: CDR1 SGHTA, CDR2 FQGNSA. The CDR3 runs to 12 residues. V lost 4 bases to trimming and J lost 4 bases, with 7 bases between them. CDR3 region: CASSYDSYGYTF. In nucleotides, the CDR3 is TGTGCCAGCAGCTATGACAGCTATGGCTACACCTTC.

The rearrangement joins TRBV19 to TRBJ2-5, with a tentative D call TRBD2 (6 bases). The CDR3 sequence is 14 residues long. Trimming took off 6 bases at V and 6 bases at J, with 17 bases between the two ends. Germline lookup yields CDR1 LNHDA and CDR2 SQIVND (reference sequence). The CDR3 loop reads CASSYLASEKTQYF. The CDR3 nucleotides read TGTGCCAGTAGCTATTTGGCTAGCGAGAAGACCCAGTACTTC.

CDR3 nucleotide sequence: TGTGCCACCGACCCGCCAGGGGGGAAAGATACGCAGTATTTT. Protein product: CATDPPGGKDTQYF. The chain combines TRBV19 with TRBJ2-3, with a weak D call TRBD1 (7 bases). Germline V gives CDR1 LNHDA, CDR2 SQIVND (reference sequence). There are 14 residues in the CDR3. The V end was cut by 10 bases, the J end by 5 bases, with 19 bases between.

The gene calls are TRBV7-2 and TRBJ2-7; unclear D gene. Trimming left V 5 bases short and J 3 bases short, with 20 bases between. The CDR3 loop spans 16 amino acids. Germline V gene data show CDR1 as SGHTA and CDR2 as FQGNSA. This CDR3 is CASSLQARWINYEQYF. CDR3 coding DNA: TGTGCCAGCAGCCTCCAGGCCCGCTGGATTAACTACGAGCAGTACTTC.

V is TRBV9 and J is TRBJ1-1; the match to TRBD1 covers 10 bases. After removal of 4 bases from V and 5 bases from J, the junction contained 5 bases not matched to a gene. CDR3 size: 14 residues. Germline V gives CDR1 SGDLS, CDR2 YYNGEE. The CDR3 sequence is CASSRDRGWTEAFF. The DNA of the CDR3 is TGTGCCAGCAGCCGGGACAGGGGATGGACTGAAGCTTTCTTT.

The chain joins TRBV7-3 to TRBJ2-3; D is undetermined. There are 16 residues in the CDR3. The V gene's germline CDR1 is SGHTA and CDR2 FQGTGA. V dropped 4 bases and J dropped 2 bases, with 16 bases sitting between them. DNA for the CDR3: TGTGCCAGCAGCTCCGGTCCCACCCCCGCCACAGATACGCAGTATTTT. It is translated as CASSSGPTPATDTQYF.

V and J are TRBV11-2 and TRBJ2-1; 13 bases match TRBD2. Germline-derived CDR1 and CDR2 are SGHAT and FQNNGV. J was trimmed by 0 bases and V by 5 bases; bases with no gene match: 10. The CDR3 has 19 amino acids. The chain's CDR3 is CASSPGTSGVSSSYNEQFF. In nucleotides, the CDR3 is TGTGCCAGCAGCCCCGGGACTAGCGGGGTCTCAAGCTCCTACAATGAGCAGTTCTTC. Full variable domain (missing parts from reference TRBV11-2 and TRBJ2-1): EAGVAQSPRYKIIEKRQSVAFWCNPISGHATLYWYQQILGQGPKLLIQFQNNGVVDDSQLPKDRFSAERLKGVDSTLKIQPAKLEDSAVYLCASSPGTSGVSSSYNEQFFGPGTRLTVL.

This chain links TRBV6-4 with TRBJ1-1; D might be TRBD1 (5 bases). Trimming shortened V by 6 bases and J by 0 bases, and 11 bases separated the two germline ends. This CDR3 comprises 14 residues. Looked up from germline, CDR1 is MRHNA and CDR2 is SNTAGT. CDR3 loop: CASRQESLNTEAFF. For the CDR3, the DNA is TGTGCCAGCAGACAGGAGAGTTTGAACACTGAAGCTTTCTTT.

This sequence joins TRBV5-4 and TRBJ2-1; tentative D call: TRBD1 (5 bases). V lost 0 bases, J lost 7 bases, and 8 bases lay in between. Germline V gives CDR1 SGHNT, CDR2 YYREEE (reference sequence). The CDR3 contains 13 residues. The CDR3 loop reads CASSLAGQNEQFF. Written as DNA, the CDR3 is TGTGCCAGCAGCTTGGCAGGACAAAATGAGCAGTTCTTC.

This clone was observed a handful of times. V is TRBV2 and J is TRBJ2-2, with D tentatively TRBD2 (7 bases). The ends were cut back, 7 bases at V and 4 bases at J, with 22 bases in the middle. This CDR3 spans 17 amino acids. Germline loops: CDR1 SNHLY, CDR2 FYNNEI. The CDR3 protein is CASTRQSIGGVTGELFF. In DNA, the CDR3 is TGTGCCAGCACCCGACAAAGCATAGGGGGGGTCACCGGGGAGCTGTTTTTT.

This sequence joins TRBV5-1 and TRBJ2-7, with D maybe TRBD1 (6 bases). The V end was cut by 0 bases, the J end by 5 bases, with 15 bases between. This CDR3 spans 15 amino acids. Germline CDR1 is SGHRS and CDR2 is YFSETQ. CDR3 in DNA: TGCGCCAGCAGCTTGGCCAATGGACAGTGGCACGAGCAGTACTTC. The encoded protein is CASSLANGQWHEQYF.